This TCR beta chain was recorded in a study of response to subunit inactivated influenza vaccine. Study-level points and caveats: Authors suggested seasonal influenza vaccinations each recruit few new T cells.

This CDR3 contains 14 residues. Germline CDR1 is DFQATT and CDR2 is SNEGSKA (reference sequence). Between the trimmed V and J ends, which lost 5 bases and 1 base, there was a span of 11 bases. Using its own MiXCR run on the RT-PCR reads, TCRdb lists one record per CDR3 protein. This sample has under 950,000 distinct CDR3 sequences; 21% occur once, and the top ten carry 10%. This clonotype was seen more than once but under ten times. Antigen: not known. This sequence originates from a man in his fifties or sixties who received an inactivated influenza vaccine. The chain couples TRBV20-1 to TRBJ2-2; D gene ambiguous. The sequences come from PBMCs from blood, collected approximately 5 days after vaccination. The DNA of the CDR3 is TGCAGTGCTCCAGGTCCAGTGAACACCGGGGAGCTGTTTTTT. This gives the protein CSAPGPVNTGELFF.